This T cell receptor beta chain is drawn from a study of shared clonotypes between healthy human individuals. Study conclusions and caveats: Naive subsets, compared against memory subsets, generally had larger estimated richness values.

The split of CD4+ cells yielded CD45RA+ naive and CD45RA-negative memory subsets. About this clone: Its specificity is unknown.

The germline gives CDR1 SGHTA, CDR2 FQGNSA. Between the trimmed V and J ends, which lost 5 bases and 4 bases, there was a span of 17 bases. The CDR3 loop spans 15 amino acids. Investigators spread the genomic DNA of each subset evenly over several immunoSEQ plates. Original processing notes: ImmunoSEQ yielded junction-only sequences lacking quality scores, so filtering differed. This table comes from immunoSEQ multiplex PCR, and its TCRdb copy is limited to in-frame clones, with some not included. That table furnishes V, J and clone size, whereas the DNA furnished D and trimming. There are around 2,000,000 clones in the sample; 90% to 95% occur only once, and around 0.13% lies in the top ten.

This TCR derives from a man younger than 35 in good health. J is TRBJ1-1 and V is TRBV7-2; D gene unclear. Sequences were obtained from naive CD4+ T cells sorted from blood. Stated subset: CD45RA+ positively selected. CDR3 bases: TGTGCCAGCAGCCTCCTTTCGAGAGGGCTCACTGAAGCTTTCTTT. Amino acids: CASSLLSRGLTEAFF.